This TCR beta chain was sequenced in a study of blood T cell repertoires in COVID-19. Looking at the study overall: Sites across the United States, Italy and Spain contributed samples from acute and convalescent COVID-19. Sources were T cells, B-cell-depleted T cells, or PBMCs; the material itself was cDNA or gDNA.

CDR3 length: 14 amino acids. Germline V gives CDR1 SGHRS, CDR2 YFSETQ. The trim removed 3 bases at V and 6 bases at J, leaving 3 bases unmatched. In the authors' methods: Amplification from reference gene primers served as the basis for estimated nucleated cell counts. Libraries were prepared by immunoSEQ multiplex PCR; TCRdb keeps only in-frame clonotypes and omits some of them. The DNA gave D and trimming, while V, J and clone size come from that table. The data contain around 120,000 clones, around 83% of them singletons. The chain joins TRBV5-1 to TRBJ1-4; 9 bases line up with TRBD1. The TCR originated in a human donor in a cohort sampled during active COVID-19. The material sequenced was peripheral blood. CDR3 in amino acids: CASSSGTGHEKLFF. DNA for the CDR3: TGCGCCAGCAGCTCCGGGACAGGGCATGAAAAACTGTTTTTT.